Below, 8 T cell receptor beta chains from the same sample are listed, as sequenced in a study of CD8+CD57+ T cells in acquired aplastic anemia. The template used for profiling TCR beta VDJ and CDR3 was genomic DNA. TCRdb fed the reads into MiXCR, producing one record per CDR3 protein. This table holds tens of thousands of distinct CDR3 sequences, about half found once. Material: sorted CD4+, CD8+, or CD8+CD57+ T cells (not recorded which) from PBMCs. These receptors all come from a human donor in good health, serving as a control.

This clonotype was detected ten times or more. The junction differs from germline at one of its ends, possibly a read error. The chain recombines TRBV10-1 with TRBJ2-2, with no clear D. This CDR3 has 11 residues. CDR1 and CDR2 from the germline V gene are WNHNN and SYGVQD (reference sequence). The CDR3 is CASSLSGELFF. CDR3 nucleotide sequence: TGTGCCAGCAGCTTATCGGGGGAGCTGTTTTTT.

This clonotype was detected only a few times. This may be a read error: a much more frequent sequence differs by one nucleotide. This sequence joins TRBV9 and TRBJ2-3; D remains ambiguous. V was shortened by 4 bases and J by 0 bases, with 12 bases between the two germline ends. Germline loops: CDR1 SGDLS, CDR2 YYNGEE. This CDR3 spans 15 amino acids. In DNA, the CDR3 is TGTGCCAGCAGCTCTCGGAGTACTAGCACAGATACGCAGTATTTT. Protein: CASSSRSTSTDTQYF.

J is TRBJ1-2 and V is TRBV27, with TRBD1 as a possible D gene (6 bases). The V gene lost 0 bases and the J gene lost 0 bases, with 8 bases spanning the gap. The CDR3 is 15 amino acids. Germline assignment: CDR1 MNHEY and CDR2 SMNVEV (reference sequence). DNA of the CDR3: TGTGCCAGCAGTTTATCGAGGGGGGCTAACTATGGCTACACCTTC. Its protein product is CASSLSRGANYGYTF.

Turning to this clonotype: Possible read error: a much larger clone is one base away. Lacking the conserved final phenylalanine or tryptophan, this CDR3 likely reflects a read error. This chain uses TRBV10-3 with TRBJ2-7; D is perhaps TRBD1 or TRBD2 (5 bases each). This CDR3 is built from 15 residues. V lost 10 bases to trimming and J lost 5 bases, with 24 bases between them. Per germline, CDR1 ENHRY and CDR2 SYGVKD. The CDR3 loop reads CATGTPKNGVNEQYL. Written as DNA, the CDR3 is TGTGCCACGGGGACCCCGAAGAATGGGGTTAACGAGCAGTACCTC.

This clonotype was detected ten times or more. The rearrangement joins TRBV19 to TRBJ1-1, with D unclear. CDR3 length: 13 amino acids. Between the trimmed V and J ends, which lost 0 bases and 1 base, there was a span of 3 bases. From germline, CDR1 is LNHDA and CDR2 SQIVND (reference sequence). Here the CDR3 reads CASSIEENTEAFF. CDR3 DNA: TGTGCCAGTAGTATAGAGGAGAACACTGAAGCTTTCTTT.

CDR3 sequence: CASSEYRFPDTQYF. For the CDR3, the DNA is TGTGCCAGCAGTGAATACCGATTCCCAGATACGCAGTATTTT. V and J are TRBV25-1 and TRBJ2-3; D is unclear. The CDR3 runs 14 residues. Germline V gene lookup returns CDR1 MGHDK and CDR2 SYGVNS. Trimming removed 0 bases from V and 4 bases from J, with 8 bases in between.

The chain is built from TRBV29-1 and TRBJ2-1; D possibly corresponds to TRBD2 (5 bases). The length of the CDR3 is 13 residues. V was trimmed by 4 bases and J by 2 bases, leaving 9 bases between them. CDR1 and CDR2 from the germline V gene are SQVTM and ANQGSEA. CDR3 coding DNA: TGCAGCGTTGTTCCGGGGACCTACAATGAGCAGTTCTTC. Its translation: CSVVPGTYNEQFF.

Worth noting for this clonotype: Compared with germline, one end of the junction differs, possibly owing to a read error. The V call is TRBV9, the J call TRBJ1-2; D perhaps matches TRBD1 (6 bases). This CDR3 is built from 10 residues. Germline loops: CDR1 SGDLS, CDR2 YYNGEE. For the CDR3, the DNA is TGTGCCAGCAGCGGCCGGGACACCTACTTC. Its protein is CASSGRDTYF.